These 13 T cell receptor beta chains were all obtained from the same sample, sequenced in a study of regulatory T cells in long-lasting Graves disease. CDR3-region Arm-PCR and iRepertoire HTBI primers produced the TCR beta libraries. TCRdb reprocessed the multiplex PCR reads via MiXCR and lists one record per CDR3 protein. The sample consists of fewer than 600,000 distinct CDR3 sequences, 20% to 25% of them appearing once. Time point in this sample: persistent/refractory GD, antithyroid drugs over 5 years with positive TRAb. Making the TCR library involved RNA that had been extracted from PBMCs. The material was peripheral blood mononuclear cells (PBMCs), obtained when the disease was refractory, from a patient treated with antithyroid drugs. These receptors all come from a female donor with Graves disease.

The CDR3 coding sequence is TGTGCCAGTACGACTGGTAGGGACGGTGATTACTATGGCTACACCTTC. This encodes CASTTGRDGDYYGYTF. This chain connects TRBV19 to TRBJ1-2, with D possibly matching TRBD1 (5 bases). The CDR3 loop spans 16 amino acids. Trimming cost V 7 bases and J 3 bases, with 21 bases left between them. CDR1 is LNHDA, CDR2 SQIVND, per germline (reference sequence).

This clonotype was seen ten or more times. DNA for the CDR3: TGTGCCAGCAGCTTAGAAGGGGGCGTGGGTGGCTACACCTTC. As protein: CASSLEGGVGGYTF. The V call is TRBV7-2, the J call TRBJ1-2; 7 bases fit TRBD1. The CDR3 loop spans 14 amino acids. V lost 1 base, J lost 7 bases, and 6 bases stayed unmatched. Germline V lookup: CDR1 SGHTA, CDR2 FQGNSA.

Many counts were recorded for this clonotype. The gene calls are TRBV2 and TRBJ2-3; 7 positions agree with TRBD1. Unmatched junction bases numbered 8, after V lost 2 bases and J lost 3 bases. Germline values: CDR1 SNHLY, CDR2 FYNNEI. The CDR3 is 16 residues long. The CDR3 bases are TGTGCCAGCAGTGAACGTCAGGGGGTGAGGACAGATACGCAGTATTTT. Its translation: CASSERQGVRTDTQYF. Full variable domain (outside the CDR3, taken from reference TRBV2 and TRBJ2-3): EPEVTQTPSHQVTQMGQEVILRCVPISNHLYFYWYRQILGQKVEFLVSFYNNEISEKSEIFDDQFSVERPDGSNFTLKIRSTKLEDSAMYFCASSERQGVRTDTQYFGPGTRLTVL.

The J gene is TRBJ2-7, the V gene TRBV3-2; TRBD1, the table's D call, lacks a check against the DNA. TRBV3-2 is labeled a pseudogene. The CDR3 runs to 13 residues. In DNA form, the CDR3 reads TGTGCCAGCAGCAAGGACAGGGGGAACGAGCAGTACTTC. Protein: CASSKDRGNEQYF.

This clonotype was picked up many times. This rearrangement joins TRBV28 to TRBJ1-6; D remains unclear. V was pared by 7 bases and J by 5 bases, with 6 bases between. The length of the CDR3 is 12 residues. Germline lookup yields CDR1 MDHEN and CDR2 SYDVKM. The CDR3 region has the DNA TGTGCCAGCAACTTGAATAATTCACCCCTCCACTTT. As protein: CASNLNNSPLHF.

V is TRBV29-1 and J is TRBJ1-1, with D tentatively TRBD1 (5 bases). This CDR3 region has 14 residues. Trimming pared 1 base from V and 4 bases from J, leaving 13 bases between. Germline loops: CDR1 SQVTM, CDR2 ANQGSEA. DNA of the CDR3: TGCAGCGTTGAAGGGGGACTCTATTCCACTGAAGCTTTCTTT. Amino acid sequence: CSVEGGLYSTEAFF.

The chain recombines TRBV4-3 with TRBJ1-2; no definite D call. Germline V gene sequence: CDR1 LGHNA, CDR2 YSLEER. This CDR3 is built from 15 residues. Trimming shortened V by 1 base and J by 0 bases, and 9 bases separated the two germline ends. CDR3 region: CASSQGPAANYGYTF. DNA of the CDR3: TGCGCCAGCAGCCAAGGTCCGGCAGCTAACTATGGCTACACCTTC.

V and J are TRBV11-2 and TRBJ2-6; D remains unclear. Per germline, CDR1 SGHAT and CDR2 FQNNGV. The CDR3 has 16 residues. V was shortened by 2 bases and J by 0 bases, with 8 bases between the two germline ends. In DNA, the CDR3 is TGTGCCAGCAGCTTAACCCTGAGCTCTGGGGCCAACGTCCTGACTTTC. It translates to CASSLTLSSGANVLTF.

As regards this clonotype: A read error may explain this, as a much larger clone is one base away. The CDR3 DNA reads TGTGCCAGCTCAGACGAAAGCATTCAGTACTTC. Protein product: CASSDESIQYF. The V call is TRBV18, the J call TRBJ2-4; no definite D call. This CDR3 has 11 residues. Trimming took 5 bases from V and 9 from J, leaving 8 bases between them. Per the germline V gene, CDR1 is KGHSH and CDR2 is LQKENI.

About this clonotype: Sequence at one end of the junction differs from germline and may be a read error. The rearrangement joins TRBV6-4 to TRBJ1-4, with D unresolved. The V gene's germline CDR1 is MRHNA and CDR2 SNTAGT. The CDR3 extends over 18 amino acids. The CDR3 bases are TGTGCCAGCAGTTACTCGAACAGCAGAACTGCAACTAATGAAAAACTGTTTTTT. It is translated as CASSYSNSRTATNEKLFF.

In its sample, this clonotype was seen many times. This chain uses TRBV28 with TRBJ1-1; D ambiguous. CDR1 is MDHEN and CDR2 is SYDVKM in the germline V gene. This CDR3 has 14 residues. Between the trimmed V and J ends, which lost 4 bases and 1 base, there was a span of 10 bases. DNA of the CDR3: TGTGCCAGCAGTTACACACCCCAGAACACTGAAGCTTTCTTT. It codes for CASSYTPQNTEAFF.

This clonotype was seen ten or more times. The V gene is TRBV28, the J gene TRBJ2-7; TRBD2 agrees at 7 bases. The V gene's germline CDR1 is MDHEN and CDR2 SYDVKM. CDR3 length: 13 amino acids. J gave up 7 bases and V 5 bases, and 8 bases lay outside the gene matches. CDR3 amino acids: CASSISGAAEQYF. The CDR3 region has the DNA TGTGCCAGCAGTATAAGCGGGGCGGCAGAGCAGTACTTC.

This chain connects TRBV24-1 to TRBJ2-3; D is unresolved. This CDR3 has 16 amino acids. Trimming took 3 bases from V and 0 from J, leaving 12 bases between them. Germline CDR1 is KGHDR and CDR2 is SFDVKD. CDR3 coding DNA: TGTGCCACCAGTGATCCATCGGAATCTAGCACAGATACGCAGTATTTT. This sequence encodes CATSDPSESSTDTQYF.